This T cell receptor (beta chain) emerged from a study of T cell responses to AZD1222 COVID-19 vaccine. Repertoires were generated with immunoSEQ multiplex PCR, while TCRdb's copy carries only in-frame clones and drops some. The table shows 150,000 to 200,000 clones, with 91% occurring only once. Sequencing was performed on peripheral blood, taken 28 days after the second AZD1222 dose. This sequence was found in an adult who received the AZD1222 COVID-19 vaccine.

This chain's CDR3 is CASTPVARAVYGYTF. The DNA for the CDR3 is TGTGCCAGCACCCCCGTGGCCAGGGCGGTCTATGGCTACACCTTC. The chain joins TRBV28 to TRBJ1-2, with D maybe TRBD1 (5 bases). Germline lookup yields CDR1 MDHEN and CDR2 SYDVKM. This CDR3 comprises 15 residues. The V and J ends lost 7 bases and 4 bases respectively, with 19 bases between them.